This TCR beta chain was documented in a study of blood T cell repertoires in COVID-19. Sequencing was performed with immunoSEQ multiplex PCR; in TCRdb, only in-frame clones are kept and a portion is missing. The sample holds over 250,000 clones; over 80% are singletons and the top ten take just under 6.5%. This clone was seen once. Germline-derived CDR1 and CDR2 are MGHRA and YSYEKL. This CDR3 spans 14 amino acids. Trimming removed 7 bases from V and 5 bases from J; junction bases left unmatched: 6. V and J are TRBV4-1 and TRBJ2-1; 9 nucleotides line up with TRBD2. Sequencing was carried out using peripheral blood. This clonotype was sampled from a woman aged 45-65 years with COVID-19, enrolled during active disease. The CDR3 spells CASTGTSRDNEQFF. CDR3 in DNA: TGCGCCAGCACCGGGACTAGCCGGGACAATGAGCAGTTCTTC.